These 24 T cell receptor beta chains were all obtained from the same sample, sequenced in a study of T-cell reconstitution after alpha-beta-depleted transplantation in children. Unique molecular identifiers featured in how the TCRbeta library was prepared. MiXCR was run by TCRdb on the PCR reads, yielding one entry per CDR3 protein. The sample has some 200,000 distinct CDR3 sequences, roughly 8.1% seen once. This specimen was PBMCs, mostly from graft donor cells, taken 360 days after TCRalphabeta/CD19-depleted stem cell transplant. These receptors were collected from a male patient between 2 and 10 years old who had a stem cell transplant for acute myeloid leukemia, so the T cells may come from the graft donor.

This clonotype has just a few counts. The rearrangement links TRBV11-1 to TRBJ2-7; no reliable D call. The germline V gene encodes CDR1 SGHAT and CDR2 FQDESV (reference sequence). Trimming removed 3 bases at V and 0 bases at J, with 12 bases between. This CDR3 has 15 residues. CDR3 bases: TGTGCCAGCAGCTTCGACTCCAAACTCTCCTACGAGCAGTACTTC. Translated, it gives CASSFDSKLSYEQYF.

This clonotype was picked up many times. The chain couples TRBV18 to TRBJ2-1, with D maybe TRBD1 (6 bases). Trimming took off 5 bases at V and 4 bases at J, with 12 bases between the two ends. This CDR3 comprises 14 residues. Per the germline V gene, CDR1 is KGHSH and CDR2 is LQKENI. The CDR3 nucleotides are TGTGCCAGCTCAGGACAGACCAATTACAATGAGCAGTTCTTC. This translates into CASSGQTNYNEQFF.

The J gene is TRBJ1-2, the V gene TRBV5-6, with D unresolved. Germline values: CDR1 SGHDT, CDR2 YYEEEE. The CDR3 consists of 13 residues. The V end was cut by 3 bases, the J end by 2 bases, with 8 bases between. The CDR3 spells CASSSGGNYGYTF. The CDR3 nucleotides are TGTGCCAGCAGCTCCGGAGGGAACTATGGCTACACCTTC.

In this sample, this clonotype turned up many times. The V call is TRBV5-1, the J call TRBJ2-1; no reliable D call. The ends were cut back, 0 bases at V and 7 bases at J, with 11 bases in the middle. The CDR3 runs to 14 residues. The germline gives CDR1 SGHRS, CDR2 YFSETQ. The CDR3: CASSLVIEGNEQFF. CDR3 DNA sequence: TGCGCCAGCAGCTTGGTAATCGAAGGGAATGAGCAGTTCTTC.

In this sample, this clonotype turned up a few times. The chain recombines TRBV12-3 or TRBV12-4 with TRBJ1-1, with unresolved D. Trimming removed 5 bases at V and 6 bases at J, with 19 bases between. CDR3 length: 15 residues. The CDR3 coding sequence is TGTGCCAGCAGTCCGGTTGTGATGGATGGGGCTGAAGCTTTCTTT. It encodes CASSPVVMDGAEAFF.

In this sample, this clonotype turned up a few times. CDR3 in amino acids: CSARKLTGDTDTQYF. The CDR3 coding sequence is TGCAGTGCCAGAAAATTGACAGGTGACACAGATACGCAGTATTTT. The V gene is TRBV20-1, the J gene TRBJ2-3, with TRBD1 as a possible D gene (6 bases). The germline V and J ends were trimmed by 6 bases and 2 bases, with 18 bases remaining between them. The CDR3 length is 15 residues. CDR1 is DFQATT, CDR2 SNEGSKA, per germline (reference sequence).

This clonotype was picked up many times. The CDR3 loop is CAISAPGTGYGYTF. The CDR3 nucleotides are TGTGCCATCAGTGCACCCGGGACAGGGTATGGCTACACCTTC. This chain joins TRBV10-3 and TRBJ1-2; 9 nucleotides line up with TRBD1. V was pared by 4 bases and J by 5 bases, with 5 bases of the junction left unmatched. Germline lookup yields CDR1 ENHRY and CDR2 SYGVKD. The CDR3 totals 14 residues.

This clonotype was observed many times. V and J are TRBV12-3 or TRBV12-4 and TRBJ2-3; unclear D gene. Trimming left V 2 bases short and J 2 bases short, with 2 bases between. The CDR3 is 12 residues long. CDR3 nucleotide sequence: TGTGCCAGCAGTTTATTCACAGATACGCAGTATTTT. It is translated as CASSLFTDTQYF.

V is TRBV5-1 and J is TRBJ1-4; the match to TRBD1 covers 8 bases. In germline, CDR1 is SGHRS, CDR2 YFSETQ. CDR3 length: 15 residues. After removal of 0 bases from V and 6 bases from J, the junction contained 4 bases not matched to a gene. CDR3 region: CASSLARTGYEKLFF. The CDR3 nucleotides read TGCGCCAGCAGCTTGGCCCGGACAGGGTATGAAAAACTGTTTTTT. Combining the CDR3 with reference TRBV5-1 and TRBJ1-4 gives the whole variable domain KAGVTQTPRYLIKTRGQQVTLSCSPISGHRSVSWYQQTPGQGLQFLFEYFSETQRNKGNFPGRFSGRQFSNSRSEMNVSTLELGDSALYLCASSLARTGYEKLFFGSGTQLSVL.

There are a few counts of this clonotype. This sequence joins TRBV20-1 and TRBJ2-7; D may match TRBD1 or TRBD2 (6 bases each). The V end lost 6 bases, the J end lost 2 bases, and 14 bases lay between the germline ends. Germline CDR1 is DFQATT and CDR2 is SNEGSKA (reference sequence). The CDR3 consists of 13 residues. CDR3 coding DNA: TGCAGTGCCAGGGGCGGGGTCCCCTACGAGCAGTACTTC. Amino acid sequence: CSARGGVPYEQYF.

Note on this clonotype: A read error may be the cause here, since a much bigger clone is one base away. The CDR3: CASSLAYPSYNEQFF. CDR3 DNA: TGCGCCAGCAGCTTAGCGTACCCTTCCTACAATGAGCAGTTCTTC. V and J are TRBV5-1 and TRBJ2-1; D not certain. Trimming cost V 2 bases and J 1 base, with 10 bases left between them. The CDR3 has 15 residues. CDR1 is SGHRS, CDR2 YFSETQ, per germline. The full variable domain, its missing parts supplied by reference TRBV5-1 and TRBJ2-1, is KAGVTQTPRYLIKTRGQQVTLSCSPISGHRSVSWYQQTPGQGLQFLFEYFSETQRNKGNFPGRFSGRQFSNSRSEMNVSTLELGDSALYLCASSLAYPSYNEQFFGPGTRLTVL.

The chain carries TRBV9 and TRBJ2-4; weak D call: TRBD2 (5 bases). The V and J ends lost 3 bases and 9 bases respectively, with 13 bases between them. From germline, CDR1 is SGDLS and CDR2 YYNGEE. The CDR3 loop spans 13 amino acids. The CDR3 DNA reads as TGTGCCAGCAGCGCGCACCTTGAGGGCATTCAGTACTTC. Residues: CASSAHLEGIQYF.

This clonotype was observed many times. The chain uses TRBV28 and TRBJ2-7; D gene unclear. Trimming cost V 3 bases and J 2 bases, with 2 bases left between them. Germline V gene lookup returns CDR1 MDHEN and CDR2 SYDVKM. CDR3 length equals 11 residues. The DNA of the CDR3 is TGTGCCAGCAGTTTCCCCTACGAGCAGTACTTC. Translating it yields CASSFPYEQYF.

The V gene is TRBV5-1, the J gene TRBJ2-1; 11 bases line up with TRBD2. Germline V gene lookup returns CDR1 SGHRS and CDR2 YFSETQ. The V gene end was trimmed by 4 bases and the J gene end by 4 bases; junction bases not matched to a gene: 4. The CDR3 contains 15 residues. The DNA of the CDR3 is TGCGCCAGCAGCCATAGCGGGAGGGAATACAATGAGCAGTTCTTC. Its protein product is CASSHSGREYNEQFF.

There are many counts of this clonotype. The genes are TRBV5-1 and TRBJ2-1; maybe TRBD1 (5 bases). Germline CDR1 and CDR2: SGHRS and YFSETQ. The CDR3 has 15 amino acids. The ends were cut back, 2 bases at V and 3 bases at J, with 12 bases in the middle. The DNA of the CDR3 is TGCGCCAGCAGCTTCTCGCCAGGGTACTACAATGAGCAGTTCTTC. This translates into CASSFSPGYYNEQFF.

There are many counts of this clonotype. CDR3 DNA: TGTGCCAGCAGTCCGTGGACAGGGGGCAACGAGCAGTACTTC. Encoded protein: CASSPWTGGNEQYF. The chain joins TRBV12-3 or TRBV12-4 to TRBJ2-7; TRBD1 aligns across 11 bases. With V trimmed by 5 bases and J by 5 bases, 5 bases remained unmatched. The CDR3 extends over 14 amino acids.

This clonotype was detected ten times or more. V is TRBV29-1 and J is TRBJ1-1; no reliable D call. Germline CDR1 SQVTM, CDR2 ANQGSEA. V was trimmed by 6 bases and J by 4 bases, leaving 9 bases between them. The CDR3 is 11 amino acids. The CDR3 bases are TGCAGCGTGGTGGGAGGCACTGAAGCTTTCTTT. Its translation is CSVVGGTEAFF.

This clonotype was seen many times. The chain employs TRBV12-3 or TRBV12-4 and TRBJ2-5; TRBD2 aligns across 13 bases. Unmatched junction bases numbered 18, after V lost 3 bases and J lost 2 bases. There are 21 residues in the CDR3. CDR3 DNA sequence: TGTGCCAGCAGTTTTTTTCTCCCCGGGACTAGCGGGGCCTCGATACAAGAGACCCAGTACTTC. It translates to CASSFFLPGTSGASIQETQYF.

This clonotype was observed at least ten times. The chain has TRBV3-1 and TRBJ2-2; D not certain. Germline V lookup: CDR1 LGHDT, CDR2 YNNKEL (reference sequence). Trimming shortened V by 1 base and J by 6 bases, and 6 bases separated the two germline ends. This CDR3 is 13 amino acids long. CDR3 loop: CASSQATSGELFF. The CDR3 coding sequence is TGTGCCAGCAGCCAAGCCACCTCCGGGGAGCTGTTTTTT.

V gene TRBV5-4 combines with J gene TRBJ2-2, with 13 bases identical to TRBD2. Trimming took 4 bases from V and 8 from J; bases not matched to a gene: 11. The CDR3 length is 17 residues. Germline CDR1 and CDR2: SGHNT and YYREEE (reference sequence). The CDR3 nucleotides are TGTGCCAGCAGCGGCGGACTAGCGGGGGCCGTCCGAGGGGAGCTGTTTTTT. It encodes CASSGGLAGAVRGELFF. The entire variable domain, with the rest obtained from reference TRBV5-4 and TRBJ2-2, is as follows: ETGVTQSPTHLIKTRGQQVTLRCSSQSGHNTVSWYQQALGQGPQFIFQYYREEENGRGNFPPRFSGLQFPNYSSELNVNALELDDSALYLCASSGGLAGAVRGELFFGEGSRLTVL.

The chain recombines TRBV20-1 with TRBJ2-4; 7 bases align to TRBD1. V dropped 1 base and J dropped 0; count of bases not matched to a gene: 12. The V gene's germline CDR1 is DFQATT and CDR2 SNEGSKA (reference sequence). The length of the CDR3 is 18 residues. CDR3 protein: CSARVLTGRRLAKNIQYF. CDR3 bases: TGCAGTGCTAGAGTTCTGACAGGGAGAAGACTAGCCAAAAACATTCAGTACTTC.

This clonotype was detected many times. The V gene is TRBV20-1, the J gene TRBJ1-1; D call uncertain. The V end lost 6 bases, the J end lost 1 base, and 9 bases lay between the germline ends. The CDR3 sequence is 12 residues long. Germline CDR1 and CDR2: DFQATT and SNEGSKA (reference sequence). CDR3: CSAPVPNTEAFF. The CDR3 region has the DNA TGCAGTGCCCCCGTCCCGAACACTGAAGCTTTCTTT.

This clonotype was seen repeatedly, ten times or more. The rearrangement uses TRBV20-1 and TRBJ2-7; the D call may be TRBD1 or TRBD2 (5 bases each). There are 14 residues in the CDR3. Germline V gene sequence: CDR1 DFQATT, CDR2 SNEGSKA (reference sequence). Between the trimmed V and J ends, which lost 5 bases and 3 bases, there was a span of 17 bases. The CDR3 reads CSAATGLKIYEQYF. CDR3 sequence (DNA): TGCAGTGCTGCGACGGGGCTTAAAATCTACGAGCAGTACTTC.

In its sample, this clonotype was seen a few times. This chain connects TRBV2 to TRBJ2-5; TRBD2 is a possible D gene (5 bases). The germline gives CDR1 SNHLY, CDR2 FYNNEI. V lost 7 bases and J 3 bases, leaving 9 bases between the germline ends. The CDR3 totals 12 residues. The CDR3 DNA follows: TGTGCCAGCACTAGCCTAGAAGAGACCCAGTACTTC. This translates into CASTSLEETQYF.